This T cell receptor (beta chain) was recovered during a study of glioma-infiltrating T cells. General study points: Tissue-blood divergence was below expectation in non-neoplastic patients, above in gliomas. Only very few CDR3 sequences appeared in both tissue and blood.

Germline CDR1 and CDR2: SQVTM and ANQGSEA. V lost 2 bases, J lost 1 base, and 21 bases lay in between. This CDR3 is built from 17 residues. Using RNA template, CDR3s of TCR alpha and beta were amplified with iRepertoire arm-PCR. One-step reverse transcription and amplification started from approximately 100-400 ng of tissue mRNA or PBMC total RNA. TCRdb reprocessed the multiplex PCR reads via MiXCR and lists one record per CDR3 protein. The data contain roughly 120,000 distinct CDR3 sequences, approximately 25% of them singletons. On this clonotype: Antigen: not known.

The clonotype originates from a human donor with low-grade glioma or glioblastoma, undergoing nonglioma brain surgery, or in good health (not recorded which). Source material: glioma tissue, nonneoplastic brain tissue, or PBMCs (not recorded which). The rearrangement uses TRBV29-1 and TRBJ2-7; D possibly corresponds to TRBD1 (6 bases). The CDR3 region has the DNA TGCAGCGTTGAAAAGCCGAAGTCCGGGACACCTTCCTACGAGCAGTACTTC. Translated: CSVEKPKSGTPSYEQYF.